The source of this T cell receptor beta chain is a study of T cells in Graves' hyperthyroidism and ophthalmopathy. Points from the study as a whole: A model of 13 V-J pairs discriminated ophthalmopathy from stable hyperthyroidism. The model made its ophthalmopathy prediction, and onset followed a median about 6.8 months later.

CDR1 and CDR2 (germline): SGHTA, FQGTGA. V dropped 7 bases and J dropped 1 base, with 13 bases sitting between them. The CDR3 has 14 residues. This clonotype was recorded many times. What it binds is not known. TCR beta CDR3 regions were amplified from RNA. RT-PCR in the first round (using the HTBI primer set) targeted the TCR CDR3. TCRdb processed the multiplex PCR reads anew with MiXCR; each CDR3 protein has one entry. The sample holds around 580,000 distinct CDR3 sequences; 46% are singletons and the top ten take around 8%. The chain carries TRBV7-3 and TRBJ1-1; tentative D call: TRBD1 (5 bases). The TCR was taken from a woman under 30 with Graves' hyperthyroidism. The material sequenced was peripheral blood or thyroid tissue (not recorded which). CDR3 DNA sequence: TGTGCCAGCAAGGTCGACAGCCCGAACACTGAAGCTTTCTTT. Residues: CASKVDSPNTEAFF.